What follows are 20 T cell receptor beta chains derived from one specimen sequenced in a study of T cell responses to AZD1222 COVID-19 vaccine. The protocol was immunoSEQ multiplex PCR, while the TCRdb copy is restricted to in-frame clones and leaves out a portion. This sample carries fewer than 150,000 clones, around 92% of them seen once, and the ten largest clones take 3.5% to 5%. This specimen was peripheral blood, taken on day 0 of AZD1222 vaccination. All receptors come from an adult in good health.

The chain joins TRBV27 to TRBJ1-1; unclear D gene. V was cut by 2 bases and J by 0 bases, with 10 bases left in between. Germline V CDR1 and CDR2: MNHEY, SMNVEV (reference sequence). This CDR3 comprises 15 residues. The chain's CDR3 is CASSLRASMNTEAFF. The CDR3 coding sequence is TGTGCCAGCAGTTTACGTGCATCGATGAACACTGAAGCTTTCTTT.

The chain recombines TRBV28 with TRBJ2-7, with TRBD1 identical over 7 bases. The CDR3 extends over 16 amino acids. Germline trimming cut 4 bases from V and 1 base from J; bases unmatched to any gene: 10. CDR1 MDHEN and CDR2 SYDVKM come from the germline V gene. The CDR3 DNA is TGTGCCAGCAGTTCCCCCCCAGGCAGGGGGTCCTACGAGCAGTACTTC. This codes for CASSSPPGRGSYEQYF.

The chain uses TRBV29-1 and TRBJ2-3; 7 nucleotides agree with TRBD1. Germline-derived CDR1 and CDR2 are SQVTM and ANQGSEA. The trim removed 6 bases at V and 3 bases at J, leaving 9 bases unmatched. The CDR3 spans 14 residues. CDR3 bases: TGCAGCGTCGTGACAGGGATAGGGACAGATACGCAGTATTTT. Its translation: CSVVTGIGTDTQYF.

The chain couples TRBV20-1 to TRBJ1-1; D perhaps matches TRBD1 (6 bases). Trimming left V 7 bases short and J 6 bases short, with 12 bases between. Germline V gene lookup returns CDR1 DFQATT and CDR2 SNEGSKA (reference sequence). The CDR3 extends over 11 amino acids. This CDR3 is CSVGGRSEAFF. The DNA for the CDR3 is TGCAGTGTAGGGGGGCGGTCTGAAGCTTTCTTT.

This sequence joins TRBV18 and TRBJ1-5; D uncertain. CDR1 and CDR2 (germline): KGHSH, LQKENI. The V end lost 5 bases, the J end lost 3 bases, and 8 bases lay between the germline ends. The CDR3 is made up of 13 amino acids. CDR3 nucleotide sequence: TGTGCCAGCTCAGCTCAAGACAATCAGCCCCAGCATTTT. It specifies CASSAQDNQPQHF.

The rearrangement joins TRBV4-2 to TRBJ2-7; TRBD2 is a possible D gene (5 bases). Per germline, CDR1 LGHNA and CDR2 YNFKEQ. The CDR3 is made up of 14 amino acids. Trimming took off 2 bases at V and 0 bases at J, with 8 bases between the two ends. This CDR3 reads CASSQSEGSYEQYF. CDR3 bases: TGTGCCAGCAGCCAAAGTGAGGGCTCCTACGAGCAGTACTTC.

The chain has TRBV29-1 and TRBJ1-4; 7 bases line up with TRBD1. Trimming took 1 base from V and 8 from J; bases not matched to a gene: 7. The CDR3 has 14 amino acids. CDR1 and CDR2 (germline): SQVTM, ANQGSEA. Here the CDR3 DNA reads TGCAGCGTTGAAGCTAGGGGGCTGGGGGAAAAACTGTTTTTT. Its translation: CSVEARGLGEKLFF.

In regard to this clone: One junction end does not reproduce the germline sequence, and a read error may be involved. The chain employs TRBV11-2 and TRBJ2-7; 11 bases fit TRBD2. Per germline, CDR1 SGHAT and CDR2 FQNNGV. CDR3 length: 16 residues. In DNA, the CDR3 is TGTGCAAGCAGCGTAGGTTCTAGCGGGAGGATATACGAGCAGTACTTC. Translated: CASSVGSSGRIYEQYF.

V gene TRBV6-5 combines with J gene TRBJ2-2; D is unresolved. There are 13 residues in the CDR3. From germline, CDR1 is MNHEY and CDR2 SVGAGI. The V end lost 1 base, the J end lost 6 bases, and 6 bases lay between the germline ends. CDR3 nucleotide sequence: TGTGCCAGCAGTTACTTTGGGGCCGGGGAGCTGTTTTTT. Its translation: CASSYFGAGELFF.

The gene calls are TRBV18 and TRBJ1-5; no definite D call. Germline V gene data show CDR1 as KGHSH and CDR2 as LQKENI. The CDR3 covers 15 residues. V was trimmed by 2 bases and J by 6 bases, leaving 14 bases between them. The CDR3 reads CASSPSPGSGQPQHF. The CDR3 DNA follows: TGTGCCAGCTCACCATCCCCGGGCTCGGGTCAGCCCCAGCATTTT. Together with reference TRBV18 and TRBJ1-5, the CDR3 gives the full variable domain: NAGVMQNPRHLVRRRGQEARLRCSPMKGHSHVYWYRQLPEEGLKFMVYLQKENIIDESGMPKERFSAEFPKEGPSILRIQQVVRGDSAAYFCASSPSPGSGQPQHFGDGTRLSIL.

This clone appeared a single time. V and J are TRBV3-1 (or the pseudogene TRBV3-2) and TRBJ1-6; D gene uncertain. CDR3 length equals 14 residues. CDR1 is LGHDT and CDR2 is YNNKEL in the germline V gene (reference sequence). Trimming cost V 4 bases and J 6 bases, with 10 bases left between them. The CDR3 spells CASSPTASNSPLHF. DNA of the CDR3: TGTGCCAGCAGCCCCACGGCCTCTAATTCACCCCTCCACTTT.

J is TRBJ1-3 and V is TRBV6-6, with no clear D. The CDR3 covers 12 residues. Germline CDR1 and CDR2: MNHNY and SVGAGI (reference sequence). V gave up 4 bases and J gave up 4 bases, with 5 bases separating them. The CDR3 nucleotides read TGTGCCAGCAGTTCCAACGGAAACACCATATATTTT. This sequence encodes CASSSNGNTIYF.

This chain links TRBV6-5 with TRBJ2-7; the match to TRBD1 covers 7 bases. This CDR3 comprises 14 residues. Germline V gives CDR1 MNHEY, CDR2 SVGAGI. Losses at the gene ends were 6 bases for V and 7 bases for J; bases not matched to a gene: 12. The CDR3 is CASSLTGEVLEQYF. The CDR3 DNA is TGTGCCAGCAGCTTAACAGGGGAAGTTCTTGAGCAGTACTTC.

Comments on this clone: One end of the junction fails to match germline, which may point to a read error. V is TRBV30 and J is TRBJ2-1; a possible D gene is TRBD2 (7 bases). Germline-derived CDR1 and CDR2 are GTSNPN and SVGIG (reference sequence). CDR3 size: 14 residues. CDR3 sequence: CARRKGGGIDEQFF. CDR3 bases: TGTGCCAGGAGAAAGGGGGGGGGCATCGATGAGCAGTTCTTC.

The chain is built from TRBV2 and TRBJ2-3; 11 bases align to TRBD2. Germline lookup yields CDR1 SNHLY and CDR2 FYNNEI. This CDR3 has 16 residues. V lost 6 bases to trimming and J lost 0 bases; unmatched junction nucleotides: 5. The CDR3 sequence is CASRRLAGTSTDTQYF. DNA for the CDR3: TGTGCCAGCAGGCGACTAGCGGGGACTAGCACAGATACGCAGTATTTT.

CDR3 sequence reads: CASSPLGQGNVHEQFF. CDR3 coding DNA: TGTGCCAGCAGTCCCCTAGGACAGGGGAACGTCCATGAGCAGTTCTTC. The chain combines TRBV27 with TRBJ2-1; 9 bases are a match to TRBD1. Germline V gene lookup returns CDR1 MNHEY and CDR2 SMNVEV (reference sequence). There are 16 residues in the CDR3. Losses at the gene ends were 5 bases for V and 8 bases for J; bases not matched to a gene: 13.

This clone was recorded once. The chain joins TRBV18 to TRBJ2-4; D might be TRBD1 (5 bases). V dropped 3 bases and J dropped 1 base, with 10 bases sitting between them. From germline, CDR1 is KGHSH and CDR2 LQKENI. The CDR3 sequence is 15 residues long. The CDR3 sequence is CASSPPSGAKNIQYF. CDR3 in DNA: TGTGCCAGCTCACCCCCTTCAGGGGCCAAAAACATTCAGTACTTC. Looking up the rest from reference TRBV18 and TRBJ2-4 gives the full variable domain: NAGVMQNPRHLVRRRGQEARLRCSPMKGHSHVYWYRQLPEEGLKFMVYLQKENIIDESGMPKERFSAEFPKEGPSILRIQQVVRGDSAAYFCASSPPSGAKNIQYFGAGTRLSVL.

The chain is built from TRBV6-5 and TRBJ1-2; D gene ambiguous. Trimming shortened V by 8 bases and J by 8 bases, and 18 bases separated the two germline ends. Germline lookup yields CDR1 MNHEY and CDR2 SVGAGI. This CDR3 has 13 residues. CDR3 amino acids: CASSLSTNRGYTF. CDR3 DNA: TGTGCCAGCTCCTTAAGCACTAACCGGGGCTACACCTTC.

The V call is TRBV30, the J call TRBJ2-3; no clear D gene. CDR1 GTSNPN and CDR2 SVGIG come from the germline V gene (reference sequence). Trimming shortened V by 3 bases and J by 8 bases, and 15 bases separated the two germline ends. The CDR3 totals 13 residues. CDR3 loop: CAWSATPLGTQYF. The CDR3 region has the DNA TGTGCCTGGAGCGCCACCCCCTTGGGTACGCAGTATTTT. Full variable domain (outside the CDR3, taken from reference TRBV30 and TRBJ2-3): SQTIHQWPATLVQPVGSPLSLECTVEGTSNPNLYWYRQAAGRGLQLLFYSVGIGQISSEVPQNLSASRPQDRQFILSSKKLLLSDSGFYLCAWSATPLGTQYFGPGTRLTVL.

V and J are TRBV7-2 and TRBJ2-7; maybe TRBD1 (6 bases). The CDR3 has 14 amino acids. V dropped 5 bases and J dropped 3 bases, with 14 bases sitting between them. The V gene's germline CDR1 is SGHTA and CDR2 FQGNSA. CDR3 DNA sequence: TGTGCCAGCAGCCTCGGCAGGGGTATCTACGAGCAGTACTTC. Its protein product is CASSLGRGIYEQYF.